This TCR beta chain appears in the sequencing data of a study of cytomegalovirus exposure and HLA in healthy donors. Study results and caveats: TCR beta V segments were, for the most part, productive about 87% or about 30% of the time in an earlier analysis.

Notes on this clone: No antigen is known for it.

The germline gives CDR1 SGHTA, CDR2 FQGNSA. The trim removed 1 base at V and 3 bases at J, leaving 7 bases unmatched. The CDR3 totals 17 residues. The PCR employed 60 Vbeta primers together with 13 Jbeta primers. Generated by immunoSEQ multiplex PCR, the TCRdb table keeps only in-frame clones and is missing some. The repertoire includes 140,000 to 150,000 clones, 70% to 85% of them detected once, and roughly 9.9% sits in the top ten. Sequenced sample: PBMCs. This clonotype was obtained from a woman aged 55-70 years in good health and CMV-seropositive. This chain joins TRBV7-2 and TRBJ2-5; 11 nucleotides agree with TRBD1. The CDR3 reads CASSLVGTGGIKETQYF. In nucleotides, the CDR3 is TGTGCCAGCAGCTTAGTCGGGACAGGGGGAATAAAAGAGACCCAGTACTTC. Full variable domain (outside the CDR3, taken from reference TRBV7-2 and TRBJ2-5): GAGVSQSPSNKVTEKGKDVELRCDPISGHTALYWYRQSLGQGLEFLIYFQGNSAPDKSGLPSDRFSAERTGGSVSTLTIQRTQQEDSAVYLCASSLVGTGGIKETQYFGPGTRLLVL.